The 24 T cell receptor beta chains listed next were all sequenced from one sample in a study of blood T cell repertoires in COVID-19. Profiling relied on immunoSEQ multiplex PCR, and the TCRdb table lists in-frame clones only, not all of them. The data hold about 210,000 clones, with 88% observed a single time. The sequencing input was peripheral blood. The receptors here all came from a man in his 70s with acute or convalescent COVID-19.

The V call is TRBV28, the J call TRBJ2-2; 9 nucleotides agree with TRBD1. Germline trimming cut 6 bases from V and 4 bases from J; bases unmatched to any gene: 6. CDR3 length: 15 residues. The V gene's germline CDR1 is MDHEN and CDR2 SYDVKM. DNA of the CDR3: TGTGCCAGCAGGGAAAACAGGGGGCGCACCGGGGAGCTGTTTTTT. Its protein product is CASRENRGRTGELFF.

With regard to this clone: This specimen includes other DNA sequences encoding the same CDR3. CDR3 in amino acids: CASSIGQQETQYF. CDR3 coding DNA: TGTGCCAGTAGTATCGGACAGCAAGAGACCCAGTACTTC. The chain employs TRBV19 and TRBJ2-5; possible D gene TRBD1, 6 bases. This CDR3 has 13 amino acids. The germline V gene has CDR1 LNHDA and CDR2 SQIVND (reference sequence). Trimming took 3 bases from V and 2 from J, leaving 7 bases between them.

V usage is TRBV9 and J usage is TRBJ1-4, with TRBD1 identical over 7 bases. The V segment lost 5 bases and the J segment 4 bases; nucleotides outside the gene matches: 8. The CDR3 consists of 15 residues. Per germline, CDR1 SGDLS and CDR2 YYNGEE. The CDR3 region is CASRSAGGSNEKLFF. The DNA of the CDR3 is TGTGCCAGCAGATCCGCAGGGGGGAGTAATGAAAAACTGTTTTTT.

V is TRBV5-1 and J is TRBJ1-1; 9 bases agree with TRBD1. The length of the CDR3 is 15 residues. V lost 4 bases to trimming and J lost 6 bases; unmatched junction nucleotides: 10. Germline assignment: CDR1 SGHRS and CDR2 YFSETQ. CDR3 protein: CASSMETGGIAEAFF. The CDR3 DNA follows: TGCGCCAGCAGCATGGAGACAGGGGGGATCGCTGAAGCTTTCTTT.

The J gene is TRBJ2-7, the V gene TRBV29-1, with TRBD2 as a possible D gene (5 bases). Germline CDR1 is SQVTM and CDR2 is ANQGSEA. V was shortened by 4 bases and J by 6 bases, with 10 bases between the two germline ends. There are 11 residues in the CDR3. This CDR3 is CSVVSSGEQYF. The DNA of the CDR3 is TGCAGCGTTGTAAGCAGCGGCGAGCAGTACTTC.

In its sample, this clone was seen once. The gene calls are TRBV28 and TRBJ2-7; D possibly corresponds to TRBD1 (6 bases). Looked up from germline, CDR1 is MDHEN and CDR2 is SYDVKM. The CDR3 runs to 15 residues. Trimming removed 6 bases from V and 1 base from J, with 16 bases in between. The CDR3 bases are TGTGCCAGCAGCAACCACGGGACATTATCCTACGAGCAGTACTTC. Amino acids: CASSNHGTLSYEQYF.

This chain joins TRBV11-2 and TRBJ2-5; 16 bases are a match to TRBD2. V dropped 4 bases and J dropped 5; count of bases not matched to a gene: 10. CDR1 is SGHAT and CDR2 is FQNNGV in the germline V gene. This CDR3 has 18 residues. The CDR3 nucleotides are TGTGCCAGCAGCTGGGGACTAGCGGGAGGGCTCAAGGCGGAGACCCAGTACTTC. Amino acids: CASSWGLAGGLKAETQYF.

The chain joins TRBV28 to TRBJ1-2; D gene ambiguous. Germline CDR1 reads MDHEN; CDR2 reads SYDVKM. V was clipped by 4 bases and J by 2 bases, with 5 bases between them. The CDR3 consists of 12 residues. The CDR3 region has the DNA TGTGCCAGCAGTTCAGTAAACTATGGCTACACCTTC. Translation gives CASSSVNYGYTF.

This clone was counted once. V is TRBV20-1 and J is TRBJ1-1, with D perhaps TRBD1 (5 bases). The CDR3 extends over 14 amino acids. V was trimmed by 3 bases and J by 10 bases, leaving 21 bases between them. CDR1 and CDR2 (germline): DFQATT, SNEGSKA (reference sequence). The CDR3 sequence: CSASGREKGARAFF. CDR3 coding DNA: TGCAGTGCTAGTGGAAGGGAAAAAGGGGCCAGAGCTTTCTTT.

This rearrangement joins TRBV2 to TRBJ2-1, with a weak D call TRBD2 (6 bases). The CDR3 loop spans 12 amino acids. Germline CDR1 is SNHLY and CDR2 is FYNNEI. Trimming shortened V by 5 bases and J by 13 bases, and 15 bases separated the two germline ends. The CDR3 nucleotides are TGTGCCAGCAGTCCTCACGTGGGGGGACAGTTCTTC. This codes for CASSPHVGGQFF.

The chain uses TRBV6-5 and TRBJ2-7; 11 bases align to TRBD1. V trimming: 7 bases; J trimming: 2 bases; junction bases outside the gene matches: 7. The CDR3 covers 15 residues. The germline V gene encodes CDR1 MNHEY and CDR2 SVGAGI. The DNA of the CDR3 is TGTGCCAGCACTCCCGGGGACAGGGGGGCCTACGAGCAGTACTTC. Protein: CASTPGDRGAYEQYF.

The chain couples TRBV19 to TRBJ2-1; D perhaps matches TRBD1 (6 bases). The CDR3 loop spans 15 amino acids. CDR1 and CDR2 from the germline V gene are LNHDA and SQIVND (reference sequence). The ends were cut back, 5 bases at V and 4 bases at J, with 15 bases in the middle. The CDR3, as DNA: TGTGCCAGTAGTTATCAGGGGTATGATTACAATGAGCAGTTCTTC. Its protein product is CASSYQGYDYNEQFF.

The gene calls are TRBV20-1 and TRBJ1-2; D call uncertain. CDR1 is DFQATT, CDR2 SNEGSKA, per germline (reference sequence). V lost 6 bases to trimming and J lost 7 bases, with 12 bases between them. CDR3 length: 11 amino acids. The CDR3 protein is CSALPGSGYTF. CDR3 in DNA: TGCAGTGCGTTGCCAGGCAGTGGCTACACCTTC.

The V gene is TRBV30, the J gene TRBJ1-4, with 10 positions matching TRBD1. V dropped 0 bases and J dropped 6; count of bases not matched to a gene: 19. The length of the CDR3 is 20 residues. The germline gives CDR1 GTSNPN, CDR2 SVGIG (reference sequence). Here the CDR3 reads CAWSVKWGQGIDLGDEKLFF. CDR3 coding DNA: TGTGCCTGGAGTGTAAAGTGGGGACAGGGGATAGATTTGGGGGATGAAAAACTGTTTTTT. The full variable domain, in which reference TRBV30 and TRBJ1-4 provide the parts outside the CDR3, is SQTIHQWPATLVQPVGSPLSLECTVEGTSNPNLYWYRQAAGRGLQLLFYSVGIGQISSEVPQNLSASRPQDRQFILSSKKLLLSDSGFYLCAWSVKWGQGIDLGDEKLFFGSGTQLSVL.

In this sample, this clone turned up a few times. The V call is TRBV11-3, the J call TRBJ2-5; 7 nucleotides align to TRBD1. Unmatched junction bases numbered 4, after V lost 1 base and J lost 2 bases. The CDR3 has 15 amino acids. Germline lookup yields CDR1 SGHNT and CDR2 YENEEA. CDR3 residues: CASSLGGQLQETQYF. The CDR3 bases are TGTGCCAGCAGCTTAGGGGGACAGCTACAAGAGACCCAGTACTTC.

In this sample, this clone turned up a few times. The chain uses TRBV5-1 and TRBJ1-2; TRBD1 agrees at 9 bases. Germline CDR1 is SGHRS and CDR2 is YFSETQ. V was pared by 2 bases and J by 5 bases, with 1 base of the junction left unmatched. There are 13 residues in the CDR3. The DNA of the CDR3 is TGCGCCAGCAGCTTCGACAGGGGGTATGGCTACACCTTC. Its translation is CASSFDRGYGYTF.

This clone was observed a single time. The chain links TRBV7-3 to TRBJ2-2; no reliable D call. The ends were cut back, 0 bases at V and 8 bases at J, with 7 bases in the middle. From germline, CDR1 is SGHTA and CDR2 FQGTGA. The CDR3 is 13 residues long. The DNA of the CDR3 is TGTGCCAGCAGCTTAACGAGAGAGGGGGAGCTGTTTTTT. Translation: CASSLTREGELFF.

V is TRBV25-1 and J is TRBJ2-1; D is unresolved. Germline V gene sequence: CDR1 MGHDK, CDR2 SYGVNS. The CDR3 totals 13 residues. Trimming took 5 bases from V and 7 from J, leaving 12 bases between them. Here the CDR3 reads CASSTQQRNEQFF. The CDR3 DNA follows: TGTGCCAGCAGTACTCAGCAGCGTAATGAGCAGTTCTTC.

The genes are TRBV11-2 and TRBJ2-7; 7 bases match TRBD2. Per the germline V gene, CDR1 is SGHAT and CDR2 is FQNNGV. This CDR3 is built from 14 residues. Unmatched junction bases numbered 7, after V lost 3 bases and J lost 5 bases. The CDR3 DNA reads TGTGCCAGCAGCTTGGCCGGGACTATCAACGAGCAGTACTTC. It translates to CASSLAGTINEQYF. The full variable domain, completed using reference TRBV11-2 and TRBJ2-7, is EAGVAQSPRYKIIEKRQSVAFWCNPISGHATLYWYQQILGQGPKLLIQFQNNGVVDDSQLPKDRFSAERLKGVDSTLKIQPAKLEDSAVYLCASSLAGTINEQYFGPGTRLTVT.

This chain uses TRBV7-2 with TRBJ1-1; unclear D gene. The CDR3 has 15 residues. In germline, CDR1 is SGHTA, CDR2 FQGNSA. The V gene lost 0 bases and the J gene lost 11 bases, with 19 bases spanning the gap. The CDR3 nucleotides are TGTGCCAGCAGCTTAGCCGCGACCCGGGGTATGAGGGCTTTCTTT. It codes for CASSLAATRGMRAFF.

V and J are TRBV7-2 and TRBJ2-2; 9 positions match TRBD2. CDR1 and CDR2 (germline): SGHTA, FQGNSA. J was trimmed by 6 bases and V by 5 bases; bases with no gene match: 10. The length of the CDR3 is 16 residues. The CDR3 sequence: CASSREGTSYAGELFF. The CDR3 region has the DNA TGTGCCAGCAGCAGAGAGGGGACTAGCTACGCCGGGGAGCTGTTTTTT. The full variable domain, in which reference TRBV7-2 and TRBJ2-2 provide the parts outside the CDR3, is GAGVSQSPSNKVTEKGKDVELRCDPISGHTALYWYRQSLGQGLEFLIYFQGNSAPDKSGLPSDRFSAERTGGSVSTLTIQRTQQEDSAVYLCASSREGTSYAGELFFGEGSRLTVL.

The chain carries TRBV7-2 and TRBJ2-4; TRBD2 is a possible D gene (7 bases). CDR1 and CDR2 (germline): SGHTA, FQGNSA. The germline V and J ends were trimmed by 5 bases and 1 base, with 18 bases remaining between them. The CDR3 is 17 amino acids. In DNA form, the CDR3 reads TGTGCCAGCAGCATCCCTAAGGGGGGGACGGCCAAAAACATTCAGTACTTC. Its translation: CASSIPKGGTAKNIQYF.

This clone was found a few times. The gene calls are TRBV11-1 and TRBJ1-3; no definite D call. V was trimmed by 5 bases and J by 7 bases, leaving 15 bases between them. This CDR3 is 14 amino acids long. Germline CDR1 is SGHAT and CDR2 is FQDESV (reference sequence). The CDR3 DNA follows: TGTGCCAGCAGCCGAACAAGGGAGTCTAACACCATATATTTT. This gives the protein CASSRTRESNTIYF.

This clone has only one observation. The chain has TRBV5-1 and TRBJ2-2; tentative D call: TRBD1 (6 bases). Germline V lookup: CDR1 SGHRS, CDR2 YFSETQ. CDR3 length equals 19 residues. The V end was cut by 4 bases, the J end by 6 bases, with 28 bases between. As DNA, the CDR3 is TGCGCCAGCAGCACCGGCCCGGGACCCAATTCTCCAGGGGCCGGGGAGCTGTTTTTT. This codes for CASSTGPGPNSPGAGELFF.